The 10 T cell receptor beta chains below come from one sample, sequenced in a study of T cell clones after liver transplantation. TCRdb's table, derived via immunoSEQ multiplex PCR, lists solely in-frame clones and lacks some. The sample includes tens of thousands of clones, 80% to 95% of them seen just once. This specimen consisted of CD4+ T cells from blood, obtained roughly 25 months after liver transplant. The receptors come from a human patient who received a liver transplant. The graft donor may account for some of the T cells.

As to this clone: Sequence at one end of the junction differs from germline and may be a read error. This chain uses TRBV7-2 with TRBJ2-4; 10 nucleotides agree with TRBD2. CDR1 and CDR2 (germline): SGHTA, FQGNSA. The CDR3 spans 14 residues. The CDR3 protein is CASSLGNLAGAIAF. DNA for the CDR3: TGTGCCAGCAGCTTAGGTAACCTAGCGGGAGCGATCGCCTTC.

V and J are TRBV4-2 and TRBJ1-2; D gene ambiguous. The CDR3 sequence is 14 residues long. V lost 0 bases and J lost 4, with 9 bases in between. Germline CDR1 LGHNA, CDR2 YNFKEQ. The CDR3, as DNA: TGTGCCAGCAGCCAAGAAATCGACGGCTATGGCTACACCTTC. Protein sequence: CASSQEIDGYGYTF.

The J gene is TRBJ2-3, the V gene TRBV14; 8 nucleotides align to TRBD2. Germline CDR1 reads SGHDN; CDR2 reads FVKESK. Trimming at V came to 0 bases and at J to 1 base, leaving 3 bases not matched to a gene. The CDR3 totals 16 residues. In DNA, the CDR3 is TGTGCCAGCAGCCAAGACGGGAGGGTTCGCACAGATACGCAGTATTTT. Protein sequence: CASSQDGRVRTDTQYF.

In nucleotides, the CDR3 is TGCGCCAGCAGCTTGGGCGGACAGCAAGAGACCCAGTACTTC. It codes for CASSLGGQQETQYF. The V gene is TRBV5-1, the J gene TRBJ2-5; D is possibly TRBD1 (6 bases). V was shortened by 0 bases and J by 2 bases, with 8 bases between the two germline ends. Per germline, CDR1 SGHRS and CDR2 YFSETQ. The CDR3 runs to 14 residues. Based on the CDR3 plus reference TRBV5-1 and TRBJ2-5, the full variable domain is KAGVTQTPRYLIKTRGQQVTLSCSPISGHRSVSWYQQTPGQGLQFLFEYFSETQRNKGNFPGRFSGRQFSNSRSEMNVSTLELGDSALYLCASSLGGQQETQYFGPGTRLLVL.

V and J are TRBV7-2 and TRBJ1-1; TRBD1 is a possible D gene (6 bases). Germline lookup yields CDR1 SGHTA and CDR2 FQGNSA. The CDR3 totals 14 residues. Between the trimmed V and J ends, which lost 4 bases and 6 bases, there was a span of 15 bases. The CDR3 is CASSSGVGGAEAFF. DNA for the CDR3: TGTGCCAGCAGCTCAGGGGTCGGGGGCGCTGAAGCTTTCTTT.

This clone was seen only once. The V and J genes are TRBV28 and TRBJ1-1; no clear D gene. Trimming shortened V by 3 bases and J by 7 bases, and 12 bases separated the two germline ends. Per the germline V gene, CDR1 is MDHEN and CDR2 is SYDVKM. There are 13 residues in the CDR3. In DNA, the CDR3 is TGTGCCAGCAGTTTTGTGGGGAAAGGTGAAGCTTTCTTT. It translates to CASSFVGKGEAFF.

The rearrangement links TRBV9 to TRBJ1-4; D is uncertain. Trimming cost V 3 bases and J 4 bases, with 19 bases left between them. CDR1 is SGDLS, CDR2 YYNGEE, per germline. The CDR3 runs to 17 residues. CDR3 protein: CASSAQSNTAVNEKLFF. The CDR3 nucleotides are TGTGCCAGCAGCGCCCAATCGAACACAGCAGTTAATGAAAAACTGTTTTTT.

This chain links TRBV5-8 with TRBJ2-1; 7 bases align to TRBD2. V was pared by 5 bases and J by 6 bases, with 11 bases of the junction left unmatched. Germline V gene data show CDR1 as SGHTS and CDR2 as YDEGEE. The CDR3 sequence is 15 residues long. The CDR3 DNA reads TGTGCCAGCAGTAACCCCGGGAGGTCTCTCAATGAGCAGTTCTTC. Amino acids: CASSNPGRSLNEQFF.

This chain connects TRBV18 to TRBJ1-5; TRBD1 is a possible D gene (5 bases). Germline lookup yields CDR1 KGHSH and CDR2 LQKENI. The CDR3 runs to 16 residues. V lost 1 base and J lost 5, with 15 bases in between. CDR3 region: CASSPLRGRADQPQHF. In DNA form, the CDR3 reads TGTGCCAGCTCACCACTCCGGGGGAGAGCGGATCAGCCCCAGCATTTT.

The V call is TRBV11-2, the J call TRBJ2-7, with 7 bases lining up with TRBD2. The CDR3 loop spans 14 amino acids. The germline V gene has CDR1 SGHAT and CDR2 FQNNGV. Germline trimming cut 3 bases from V and 2 bases from J; bases unmatched to any gene: 4. The CDR3 spells CASSLGTKAYEQYF. The CDR3 DNA reads as TGTGCCAGCAGCTTGGGGACTAAGGCCTACGAGCAGTACTTC.